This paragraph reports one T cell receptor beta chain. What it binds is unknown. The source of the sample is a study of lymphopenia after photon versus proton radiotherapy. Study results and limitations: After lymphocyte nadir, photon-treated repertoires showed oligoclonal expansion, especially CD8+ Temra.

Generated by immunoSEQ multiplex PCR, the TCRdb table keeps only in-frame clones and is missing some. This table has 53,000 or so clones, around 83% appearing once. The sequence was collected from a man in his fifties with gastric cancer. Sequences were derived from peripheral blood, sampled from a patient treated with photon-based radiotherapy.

The DNA for the CDR3 is TGTGCCAGCAGCGTAGCTGTGACAGGGAGGGTGGATGAGCAGTTCTTC. It yields the protein CASSVAVTGRVDEQFF. The chain recombines TRBV9 with TRBJ2-1; D tentatively fits TRBD1 or TRBD2 (7 bases each). This CDR3 comprises 16 residues. V shed 0 bases and J shed 8 bases, with 18 bases lying between them. Germline V gene sequence: CDR1 SGDLS, CDR2 YYNGEE.